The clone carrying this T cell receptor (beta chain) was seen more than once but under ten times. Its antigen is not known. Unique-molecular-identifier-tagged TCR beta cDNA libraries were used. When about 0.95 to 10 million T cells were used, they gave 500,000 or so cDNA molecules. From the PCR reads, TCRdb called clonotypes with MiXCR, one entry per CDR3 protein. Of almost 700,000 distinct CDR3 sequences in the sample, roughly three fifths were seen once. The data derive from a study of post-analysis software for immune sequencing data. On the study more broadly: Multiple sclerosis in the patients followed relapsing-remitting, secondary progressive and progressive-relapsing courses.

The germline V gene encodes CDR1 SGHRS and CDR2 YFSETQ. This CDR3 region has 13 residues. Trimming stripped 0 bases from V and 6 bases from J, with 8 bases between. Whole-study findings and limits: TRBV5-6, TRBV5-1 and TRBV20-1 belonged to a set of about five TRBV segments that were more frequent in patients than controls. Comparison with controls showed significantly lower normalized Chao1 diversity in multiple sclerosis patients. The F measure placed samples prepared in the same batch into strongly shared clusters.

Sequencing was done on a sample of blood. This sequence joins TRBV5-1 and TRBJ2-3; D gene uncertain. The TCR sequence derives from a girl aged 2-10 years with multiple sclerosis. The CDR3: CASSLEAEDTQYF. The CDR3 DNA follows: TGCGCCAGCAGCTTGGAGGCAGAGGATACGCAGTATTTT.